A single sample is the source of the 29 T cell receptor beta chains below, sequenced in a study of shared clonotypes between healthy human individuals (dated by TCRdb to 2020 to 2022). The library relied on the immunoSEQ multiplex PCR assay. Entries here come from immuneACCESS through TCRdb and include only in-frame sequences with V and J called. Some clones fail to appear in such tables; in the studies checked, an unresolved V gene covers under half of the shortfall, and the cause of the remainder is unknown. The sample contains roughly 660,000 clones, roughly 91% of them found a single time. Around a third of the sample is held by the ten biggest clonotypes. Sequenced: memory CD8+ T cells from PBMCs. The cell subset or site label of this sample denotes: CD45RO+ cells pooled with CCR7-negative TemRA cells. The source of these receptors is a man younger than 35 in good health. Some clones in this sample may be carry-over from other donors' samples.

CDR3: CSVPGVGYTF. Written as DNA, the CDR3 is TGCAGCGTGCCAGGGGTCGGCTACACCTTC. This chain uses TRBV29-1 with TRBJ1-2; the D gene is possibly TRBD1 (6 bases). Germline V CDR1 and CDR2: SQVTM, ANQGSEA. V gave up 6 bases and J gave up 8 bases, with 10 bases separating them. The CDR3 consists of 10 residues.

The gene calls are TRBV6-5 and TRBJ1-4; tentatively, D is TRBD1 (5 bases). The germline V gene has CDR1 MNHEY and CDR2 SVGAGI. The CDR3 loop spans 13 amino acids. Trimming removed 4 bases at V and 8 bases at J, with 11 bases between. CDR3 sequence: CASSSQGGEKLFF. For the CDR3, the DNA is TGTGCCAGCAGTTCGCAGGGCGGAGAAAAACTGTTTTTT.

In regard to this clone: A junction end diverges from the germline sequence, so it may reflect a read error. The genes are TRBV28 and TRBJ2-5, with 13 nucleotides matching TRBD2. CDR1 and CDR2 (germline): MDHEN, SYDVKM. The CDR3 contains 16 residues. CDR3 nucleotide sequence: TGTGCCACCAGTCAACTAGCGGGAGGGCCCCAAGAGACCCAGTACTTC. Translated: CATSQLAGGPQETQYF.

The chain is built from TRBV15 and TRBJ2-5; D is unclear. V dropped 5 bases and J dropped 5 bases, with 15 bases sitting between them. CDR3 length equals 14 residues. Germline values: CDR1 LNHNV, CDR2 YYDKDF (reference sequence). CDR3 in DNA: TGTGCCACCAGCGTCAGAAGGGCCGGGGAGACCCAGTACTTC. Translating gives CATSVRRAGETQYF.

The V and J genes are TRBV29-1 and TRBJ1-2, with TRBD1 matching over 9 bases. The CDR3 consists of 11 residues. CDR1 SQVTM and CDR2 ANQGSEA come from the germline V gene. After removal of 6 bases from V and 8 bases from J, the junction contained 4 bases not matched to a gene. The CDR3 reads CSVRTGEGYTF. CDR3 DNA: TGCAGCGTCCGGACAGGGGAGGGCTACACCTTC.

This sequence joins TRBV27 and TRBJ2-1, with 8 bases fitting TRBD2. CDR1 and CDR2 from the germline V gene are MNHEY and SMNVEV (reference sequence). CDR3 length: 15 residues. J gave up 4 bases and V 2 bases, and 4 bases lay outside the gene matches. The DNA of the CDR3 is TGTGCCAGCAGTTTAGTGCGGGAGGCGTACAATGAGCAGTTCTTC. Amino acid sequence: CASSLVREAYNEQFF.

The chain recombines TRBV6-5 with TRBJ2-1; a weak D match, TRBD1 (6 bases). V lost 7 bases and J 10 bases, leaving 11 bases between the germline ends. Germline CDR1 MNHEY, CDR2 SVGAGI. The length of the CDR3 is 11 residues. The CDR3 here is CASTQGQEQFF. In DNA, the CDR3 is TGTGCCAGCACCCAAGGACAGGAGCAGTTCTTC.

This clone was counted between two and nine times. This sequence joins TRBV18 and TRBJ2-7; 8 bases agree with TRBD1. J was trimmed by 2 bases and V by 6 bases; bases with no gene match: 12. Germline V lookup: CDR1 KGHSH, CDR2 LQKENI. The CDR3 consists of 16 residues. The CDR3 here is CASSESQGAGTYEQYF. The CDR3 bases are TGTGCCAGCTCCGAGAGTCAGGGGGCCGGCACCTACGAGCAGTACTTC.

The chain combines TRBV5-6 with TRBJ2-7; D may match TRBD1 or TRBD2 (7 bases each). In germline, CDR1 is SGHDT, CDR2 YYEEEE. With 0 bases removed from V and 2 bases from J, the gap between germline ends came to 21 bases. The CDR3 covers 18 residues. CDR3 bases: TGTGCCAGCAGCTTGGCAAGGGGGACTACAGGGGCAACCTACGAGCAGTACTTC. The encoded protein is CASSLARGTTGATYEQYF. Drawing the rest from reference TRBV5-6 and TRBJ2-7, the complete variable domain is DAGVTQSPTHLIKTRGQQVTLRCSPKSGHDTVSWYQQALGQGPQFIFQYYEEEERQRGNFPDRFSGHQFPNYSSELNVNALLLGDSALYLCASSLARGTTGATYEQYFGPGTRLTVT.

V gene TRBV29-1 combines with J gene TRBJ2-1, with D unclear. Trimming left V 5 bases short and J 3 bases short, with 5 bases between. This CDR3 has 11 residues. Germline V gene sequence: CDR1 SQVTM, CDR2 ANQGSEA. The CDR3 protein is CSVPDYNEQFF. The CDR3, as DNA: TGCAGCGTTCCCGACTACAATGAGCAGTTCTTC.

The chain carries TRBV27 and TRBJ2-3; 10 positions agree with TRBD1. The CDR3 has 16 amino acids. Trimming cost V 4 bases and J 3 bases; bases outside gene matches: 7. The germline V gene encodes CDR1 MNHEY and CDR2 SMNVEV (reference sequence). The chain's CDR3 is CASSSGAGQGTDTQYF. CDR3 bases: TGTGCCAGCAGTTCGGGAGCGGGACAGGGGACAGATACGCAGTATTTT.

The chain employs TRBV6-5 and TRBJ2-2; 8 bases line up with TRBD2. Germline V gene data show CDR1 as MNHEY and CDR2 as SVGAGI. V was clipped by 8 bases and J by 5 bases; unmatched bases: 7. The CDR3 spans 14 residues. The CDR3 loop is CASRGGTGTGELFF. CDR3 nucleotide sequence: TGTGCCAGCCGGGGGGGTACGGGGACCGGGGAGCTGTTTTTT.

This clone was observed a single time. The CDR3 DNA follows: TGCGCCAGCAGCCCTTCGGGACAGGGTGGCTATGGCTACACCTTC. This encodes CASSPSGQGGYGYTF. J is TRBJ1-2 and V is TRBV4-3; TRBD1 matches 9 bases. This CDR3 has 15 amino acids. The V gene end was trimmed by 4 bases and the J gene end by 4 bases; junction bases not matched to a gene: 7. CDR1 and CDR2 from the germline V gene are LGHNA and YSLEER.

The chain uses TRBV25-1 and TRBJ2-1, with D maybe TRBD1 (6 bases). Per the germline V gene, CDR1 is MGHDK and CDR2 is SYGVNS. V lost 3 bases and J lost 0, with 18 bases in between. The CDR3 has 18 amino acids. CDR3 in amino acids: CASSDFSWLQGSYNEQFF. CDR3 nucleotides: TGTGCCAGCAGTGATTTTTCGTGGTTACAGGGCTCCTACAATGAGCAGTTCTTC.

DNA for the CDR3: TGTGCCAGCAGCCTTCTACCCCTTGGGACTAGCACCGGGGAGCTGTTTTTT. It specifies CASSLLPLGTSTGELFF. The V call is TRBV7-9, the J call TRBJ2-2, with TRBD2 identical over 8 bases. Trimming took 5 bases from V and 4 from J; bases not matched to a gene: 12. The length of the CDR3 is 17 residues. Germline CDR1 reads SEHNR; CDR2 reads FQNEAQ (reference sequence).

J is TRBJ2-3 and V is TRBV11-3, with D unresolved. With 1 base removed from V and 5 bases from J, the gap between germline ends came to 10 bases. The V gene's germline CDR1 is SGHNT and CDR2 YENEEA. CDR3 length: 14 amino acids. The CDR3 loop reads CASSLGFSGDTQYF. The CDR3 DNA is TGTGCCAGCAGCTTAGGATTCTCTGGAGATACGCAGTATTTT.

The rearrangement joins TRBV7-9 to TRBJ2-1, with TRBD2 identical over 12 bases. V shed 3 bases and J 7 bases; nucleotides not matched to a gene: 10. CDR1 and CDR2 from the germline V gene are SEHNR and FQNEAQ (reference sequence). The CDR3 extends over 17 amino acids. CDR3 DNA sequence: TGTGCCAGCAGCTTTAAGAGACTAGCGGGAGCGGGTAATGAGCAGTTCTTC. Its protein is CASSFKRLAGAGNEQFF.

This chain joins TRBV19 and TRBJ1-2; TRBD1 is a possible D gene (5 bases). This CDR3 comprises 14 residues. CDR1 and CDR2 from the germline V gene are LNHDA and SQIVND (reference sequence). Between the trimmed V and J ends, which lost 5 bases and 3 bases, there was a span of 13 bases. The CDR3 DNA reads as TGTGCCAGTAGTCCCCGGGGGGGATACTATGGCTACACCTTC. Translation: CASSPRGGYYGYTF.

The CDR3 spells CASSLGITSTDTQYF. Here the CDR3 DNA reads TGTGCCAGCAGCTTAGGCATAACTAGCACAGATACGCAGTATTTT. This chain joins TRBV7-3 and TRBJ2-3; D gene ambiguous. The length of the CDR3 is 15 residues. The germline CDR1 and CDR2 sequences are SGHTA and FQGTGA. V gave up 2 bases and J gave up 0 bases, with 9 bases separating them.

The V and J genes are TRBV28 and TRBJ2-1; 8 bases align to TRBD2. CDR3 length: 16 residues. The V segment lost 5 bases and the J segment 7 bases; nucleotides outside the gene matches: 13. Germline CDR1 reads MDHEN; CDR2 reads SYDVKM. The CDR3 here is CASSPSPGTRTNEQFF. CDR3 sequence (DNA): TGTGCCAGCAGTCCGTCACCCGGGACTAGGACTAATGAGCAGTTCTTC.

This rearrangement joins TRBV7-9 to TRBJ1-2, with D maybe TRBD1 (5 bases). Trimming cost V 4 bases and J 3 bases, with 18 bases left between them. The CDR3 is made up of 16 amino acids. The germline V gene has CDR1 SEHNR and CDR2 FQNEAQ (reference sequence). The CDR3 loop reads CASSSGFKGGYYGYTF. CDR3 DNA: TGTGCCAGCAGCTCAGGGTTCAAGGGAGGATACTATGGCTACACCTTC.

This chain uses TRBV19 with TRBJ2-7; 9 bases are shared with TRBD1. The trim removed 5 bases at V and 2 bases at J, leaving 10 bases unmatched. This CDR3 has 16 amino acids. The germline V gene encodes CDR1 LNHDA and CDR2 SQIVND (reference sequence). The CDR3 nucleotides are TGTGCCAGTAGTTCAAGGACAGGGGCGAGCACCTACGAGCAGTACTTC. It is translated as CASSSRTGASTYEQYF.

The genes are TRBV27 and TRBJ2-1; D is undetermined. Per the germline V gene, CDR1 is MNHEY and CDR2 is SMNVEV (reference sequence). V dropped 4 bases and J dropped 0 bases, with 10 bases sitting between them. The CDR3 totals 15 residues. This chain's CDR3 is CASSWSKSSYNEQFF. The CDR3 nucleotides read TGTGCCAGCAGTTGGTCAAAGAGCTCCTACAATGAGCAGTTCTTC.

V is TRBV6-5 and J is TRBJ2-3, with D hard to call. In germline, CDR1 is MNHEY, CDR2 SVGAGI. The V and J ends lost 7 bases and 2 bases respectively, with 13 bases between them. There are 14 residues in the CDR3. The CDR3 region has the DNA TGTGCCAGCACGTTGGGCGGTTACACAGATACGCAGTATTTT. It translates to CASTLGGYTDTQYF.

The V call is TRBV6-9, the J call TRBJ2-3; 9 nucleotides agree with TRBD1. The CDR3 length is 18 residues. In germline, CDR1 is MNHGY, CDR2 SVAAGI. J lost 6 bases, V lost 7 bases, and 20 bases had no gene match. CDR3 amino acids: CASTRRGKAGTGMDTQYF. In nucleotides, the CDR3 is TGTGCCAGCACCCGAAGGGGGAAAGCCGGGACAGGGATGGATACGCAGTATTTT.

The CDR3 reads CASSLIGTGGTDTQYF. The CDR3 DNA reads TGTGCCAGCAGCTTAATCGGGACAGGGGGGACAGATACGCAGTATTTT. The chain carries TRBV7-3 and TRBJ2-3; 11 bases are shared with TRBD1. After removal of 1 base from V and 3 bases from J, the junction contained 3 bases not matched to a gene. The CDR3 sequence is 16 residues long. In germline, CDR1 is SGHTA, CDR2 FQGTGA.

This chain links TRBV4-1 with TRBJ2-7; perhaps TRBD1 as D (6 bases). V was cut by 1 base and J by 5 bases, with 12 bases left in between. This CDR3 is built from 14 residues. In germline, CDR1 is MGHRA, CDR2 YSYEKL. The CDR3 DNA follows: TGCGCCAGCAGCCAAGCTAAAACAGGGCACGAGCAGTACTTC. Translation: CASSQAKTGHEQYF.

For this clone: The same CDR3 also results from other DNA sequences found in this sample. The chain employs TRBV5-6 and TRBJ1-2; D is possibly TRBD1 (5 bases). The V end lost 3 bases, the J end lost 4 bases, and 10 bases lay between the germline ends. The CDR3 runs to 13 residues. The germline V gene has CDR1 SGHDT and CDR2 YYEEEE. CDR3 in DNA: TGTGCCAGCAGCTCAGGGCAGGCCTATGGCTACACCTTC. This sequence encodes CASSSGQAYGYTF.

As DNA, the CDR3 is TGCGCCAGCAGCCAAGGAGTTGTAGAGGAATCCCGAGGGATTAATGGCTACACCTTC. It translates to CASSQGVVEESRGINGYTF. The gene calls are TRBV4-1 and TRBJ1-2; D remains unclear. The CDR3 has 19 residues. With 1 base removed from V and 6 bases from J, the gap between germline ends came to 27 bases. Germline V gene data show CDR1 as MGHRA and CDR2 as YSYEKL.